The clone carrying this TCR beta chain turned up a few times. Authors' analysis steps: Counts of nucleated cells, estimated from reference gene primer amplification, were obtained. This table comes from immunoSEQ multiplex PCR, and its TCRdb copy is limited to in-frame clones, with some not included. V, J and clone size derive from that table, while D and trimming were established from the DNA sequence. The table has around 140,000 clones, around 89% seen once; the top ten hold less than 20%. This sample is part of a study of blood T cell repertoires in COVID-19. Study details: Sources were T cells, B-cell-depleted T cells, or PBMCs; the material itself was cDNA or gDNA.

Sequencing input: peripheral blood. The receptor was isolated from a man aged 45-60 years with active or convalescent COVID-19.

The CDR3 DNA follows: TGTGCCAGCTCAACGGACAGCAATAATTCACCCCTCCACTTT. Translating gives CASSTDSNNSPLHF. The chain employs TRBV18 and TRBJ1-6; a possible D gene is TRBD1 (6 bases). V lost 5 bases to trimming and J lost 5 bases, with 10 bases between them. Germline V CDR1 and CDR2: KGHSH, LQKENI. This CDR3 region has 14 residues.